What follows are 27 T cell receptor beta chains derived from one specimen sequenced in a study of T cells in tumors and immune-related adverse events (dated by TCRdb to the early 2020s). In light of the paper, this sample's treatment or condition label describes: nivolumab (PD-1 blockade) given before sampling. The library was produced with the immunoSEQ multiplex PCR assay. TCRdb mirrors the immuneACCESS table, restricted to in-frame sequences. Some clones are absent from its copies; in checked studies, under half trace to an unresolved V gene, and the reason for the others is unknown. The sample table lists 9,000 to 13,000 clones, roughly 90% of them with a count of one. The ten largest account for 1.5% of the sample. The sample consisted of lymph node tissue, taken from a patient treated with anti-PD-1 therapy. The receptor source for this set is a female donor with metastatic renal cell carcinoma.

The V gene is TRBV7-6, the J gene TRBJ2-1; D remains unclear. Deletions cut 7 bases from V and 7 bases from J, with 17 bases between. CDR3 length: 14 residues. Per germline, CDR1 SGHVS and CDR2 FNYEAQ. CDR3 protein: CASTLRRGVNEQFF. The CDR3 nucleotides are TGTGCCAGCACCCTCCGGCGTGGTGTGAATGAGCAGTTCTTC. The full variable domain, in which reference TRBV7-6 and TRBJ2-1 provide the parts outside the CDR3, is GAGVSQSPRYKVTKRGQDVALRCDPISGHVSLYWYRQALGQGPEFLTYFNYEAQQDKSGLPNDRFSAERPEGSISTLTIQRTEQRDSAMYRCASTLRRGVNEQFFGPGTRLTVL.

V and J are TRBV19 and TRBJ1-1; D gene uncertain. The V and J ends lost 7 bases and 1 base respectively, with 7 bases between them. The CDR3 is 12 amino acids. Germline-derived CDR1 and CDR2 are LNHDA and SQIVND (reference sequence). The CDR3 nucleotides read TGTGCCAGTAACGCGGGGAACACTGAAGCTTTCTTT. This sequence encodes CASNAGNTEAFF.

The chain carries TRBV27 and TRBJ1-1; D unresolved. The germline V gene has CDR1 MNHEY and CDR2 SMNVEV (reference sequence). V dropped 8 bases and J dropped 1 base, with 5 bases sitting between them. The CDR3 spans 11 residues. The CDR3 DNA sequence: TGTGCCAGCCTCCAGAACACTGAAGCTTTCTTT. Residues: CASLQNTEAFF.

The chain is built from TRBV10-3 and TRBJ1-1; a possible D gene is TRBD1 (6 bases). This CDR3 spans 14 amino acids. Germline V gene lookup returns CDR1 ENHRY and CDR2 SYGVKD. Trimming cost V 4 bases and J 4 bases, with 13 bases left between them. CDR3 coding DNA: TGTGCCATCAGTGGGAACAGGGAAACCACTGAAGCTTTCTTT. Translation gives CAISGNRETTEAFF.

Details on this clone: No DNA is shown, since the ends of the CDR3 on it are uncertain; the CDR3 is the one TCRdb lists. The chain combines TRBV2 with TRBJ2-1; TRBD1 is taken as the D call from the table, unchecked against the DNA. From its first to its last residue, the CDR3 has 13 amino acids. Germline CDR1 is SNHLY and CDR2 is FYNNEI. The CDR3: CASILDRYNEQFF.

This clone was detected only once. The chain is built from TRBV25-1 and TRBJ2-6; maybe TRBD2 (5 bases). The V end was cut by 4 bases, the J end by 2 bases, with 9 bases between. Per germline, CDR1 MGHDK and CDR2 SYGVNS. This CDR3 region has 15 residues. This CDR3 reads CASSAPRAGANVLTF. The CDR3 DNA is TGTGCCAGCAGTGCGCCGCGGGCTGGGGCCAACGTCCTGACTTTC.

The chain uses TRBV29-1 and TRBJ2-5; D is undetermined. Trimming pared 6 bases from V and 8 bases from J, leaving 10 bases between. The CDR3 runs to 10 residues. Germline V gene sequence: CDR1 SQVTM, CDR2 ANQGSEA. This CDR3 is CSVQVFTQYF. CDR3 nucleotides: TGCAGCGTCCAGGTTTTTACCCAGTACTTC.

The V and J genes are TRBV9 and TRBJ2-1, with 12 bases aligning to TRBD2. CDR3 length: 16 residues. The junction had 4 bases not matched to a gene; V was cut back by 0 bases and J by 6 bases. Germline V gene sequence: CDR1 SGDLS, CDR2 YYNGEE. In DNA, the CDR3 is TGTGCCAGCAGCGTAGGTTGGACTAGCGGGACCAATGAGCAGTTCTTC. Protein: CASSVGWTSGTNEQFF.

V and J are TRBV2 and TRBJ2-5; 9 bases fit TRBD2. V lost 5 bases and J lost 5; bases outside the gene matches: 9. CDR3 length: 15 amino acids. Looked up from germline, CDR1 is SNHLY and CDR2 is FYNNEI. The CDR3 DNA sequence: TGTGCCAGCAGTCCTAGCGGGGCGTTTTCGGAGACCCAGTACTTC. This encodes CASSPSGAFSETQYF.

The chain couples TRBV6-6 to TRBJ2-1, with D possibly being TRBD2 (7 bases). The V and J ends lost 6 bases and 9 bases respectively, with 15 bases between them. Germline V lookup: CDR1 MNHNY, CDR2 SVGAGI (reference sequence). The CDR3 is made up of 13 amino acids. As DNA, the CDR3 is TGTGCCAGCAGAACCGGGGGCGGGGGTGAGCAGTTCTTC. Translated: CASRTGGGGEQFF.

The V call is TRBV6-1, the J call TRBJ1-5, with D unclear. The CDR3 totals 15 residues. The V end was cut by 4 bases, the J end by 0 bases, with 10 bases between. Germline lookup yields CDR1 MNHNS and CDR2 SASEGT. The CDR3 DNA reads TGTGCCAGCAGTGGATCCAGTTATAGCAATCAGCCCCAGCATTTT. This translates into CASSGSSYSNQPQHF.

J is TRBJ1-4 and V is TRBV30; TRBD1 agrees at 7 bases. CDR1 is GTSNPN and CDR2 is SVGIG in the germline V gene (reference sequence). V dropped 2 bases and J dropped 3; count of bases not matched to a gene: 12. The CDR3 extends over 17 amino acids. The CDR3 is CAWSMGSMGQPNEKLFF. CDR3 DNA: TGTGCCTGGAGTATGGGCAGTATGGGACAGCCTAATGAAAAACTGTTTTTT.

The chain combines TRBV7-9 with TRBJ1-2, with TRBD1 matching 7 bases. J was trimmed by 1 base and V by 5 bases; bases with no gene match: 7. The length of the CDR3 is 15 residues. Looked up from germline, CDR1 is SEHNR and CDR2 is FQNEAQ (reference sequence). The CDR3 coding sequence is TGTGCCAGCAGCACGGGACAGTACCTTAACTATGGCTACACCTTC. Protein sequence: CASSTGQYLNYGYTF.

The V and J genes are TRBV18 and TRBJ1-1; 7 nucleotides align to TRBD1. This CDR3 has 14 amino acids. V shed 4 bases and J 1 base; nucleotides not matched to a gene: 3. CDR1 is KGHSH, CDR2 LQKENI, per germline. CDR3 sequence: CASSRQGGNTEAFF. CDR3 in DNA: TGTGCCAGCTCACGACAGGGAGGGAACACTGAAGCTTTCTTT.

This sequence joins TRBV11-1 and TRBJ2-2; 9 bases map to TRBD1. Germline V gene sequence: CDR1 SGHAT, CDR2 FQDESV (reference sequence). V lost 3 bases and J lost 6; bases outside the gene matches: 5. CDR3 size: 15 residues. CDR3 coding DNA: TGTGCCAGCAGCTTCGGACAGGGGAGTGCCGGGGAGCTGTTTTTT. Translation gives CASSFGQGSAGELFF.

This clone was recorded only once. This sequence joins TRBV18 and TRBJ2-3, with D unclear. The CDR3 totals 15 residues. Germline lookup yields CDR1 KGHSH and CDR2 LQKENI. V was pared by 6 bases and J by 2 bases, with 15 bases between. The CDR3 loop reads CASSLSQHLTDTQYF. Here the CDR3 DNA reads TGTGCCAGCTCCCTATCCCAGCACCTCACAGATACGCAGTATTTT.

J is TRBJ1-1 and V is TRBV11-2, with a tentative D call TRBD1 (6 bases). V lost 3 bases and J 4 bases, leaving 9 bases between the germline ends. In germline, CDR1 is SGHAT, CDR2 FQNNGV. The CDR3 contains 13 residues. CDR3 protein: CASSLSGATEAFF. The CDR3 nucleotides read TGTGCCAGCAGCTTGTCGGGGGCCACTGAAGCTTTCTTT.

This rearrangement joins TRBV7-2 to TRBJ1-2; TRBD1 agrees at 9 bases. Germline trimming cut 0 bases from V and 5 bases from J; bases unmatched to any gene: 4. This CDR3 comprises 15 residues. CDR1 is SGHTA and CDR2 is FQGNSA in the germline V gene. The CDR3 coding sequence is TGTGCCAGCAGCTTAGCGCTTGGACAGGGGTATGGCTACACCTTC. It is translated as CASSLALGQGYGYTF. Together with reference TRBV7-2 and TRBJ1-2, the CDR3 gives the full variable domain: GAGVSQSPSNKVTEKGKDVELRCDPISGHTALYWYRQSLGQGLEFLIYFQGNSAPDKSGLPSDRFSAERTGGSVSTLTIQRTQQEDSAVYLCASSLALGQGYGYTFGSGTRLTVV.

Turning to this clone: This specimen includes other DNA sequences encoding the same CDR3. The chain links TRBV18 to TRBJ1-1; possible D gene TRBD1, 5 bases. The V gene's germline CDR1 is KGHSH and CDR2 LQKENI. CDR3 size: 15 residues. Between the trimmed V and J ends, which lost 3 bases and 3 bases, there was a span of 14 bases. The CDR3 DNA reads TGTGCCAGCTCACCCGCGACCGGGGCGTACACTGAAGCTTTCTTT. Its translation is CASSPATGAYTEAFF. Looking up the rest from reference TRBV18 and TRBJ1-1 gives the full variable domain: NAGVMQNPRHLVRRRGQEARLRCSPMKGHSHVYWYRQLPEEGLKFMVYLQKENIIDESGMPKERFSAEFPKEGPSILRIQQVVRGDSAAYFCASSPATGAYTEAFFGQGTRLTVV.

This chain links TRBV19 with TRBJ1-1; D ambiguous. V lost 5 bases, J lost 1 base, and 14 bases lay in between. Germline V gene sequence: CDR1 LNHDA, CDR2 SQIVND (reference sequence). CDR3 size: 15 residues. This chain's CDR3 is CASSRSPKGNTEAFF. The CDR3 nucleotides read TGTGCCAGTAGTCGGTCTCCAAAAGGGAACACTGAAGCTTTCTTT.

Note on this clone: An end of the junction differs from the germline gene, which may be a read error. This rearrangement joins TRBV29-1 to TRBJ2-6; D is possibly TRBD1 (5 bases). This CDR3 is built from 13 residues. Germline lookup yields CDR1 SQVTM and CDR2 ANQGSEA. The CDR3 here is CSVGVSGANVLTF. The DNA of the CDR3 is TGCAGCGTTGGGGTCTCTGGGGCTAACGTCCTGACTTTC.

This chain joins TRBV7-2 and TRBJ2-3, with D possibly TRBD2 on 6 matching bases. Between the trimmed V and J ends, which lost 2 bases and 3 bases, there was a span of 12 bases. Germline V lookup: CDR1 SGHTA, CDR2 FQGNSA. This CDR3 comprises 15 residues. As DNA, the CDR3 is TGTGCCAGCAGCTTACAGACGGGAGTGACAGATACGCAGTATTTT. Translation: CASSLQTGVTDTQYF.

In DNA form, the CDR3 reads TGCGCCAGCAGCCATGAACAGGGGAATCCGCAGCCCCAGCATTTT. Translation gives CASSHEQGNPQPQHF. V gene TRBV4-1 combines with J gene TRBJ1-5, with 7 bases fitting TRBD1. From germline, CDR1 is MGHRA and CDR2 YSYEKL. V was pared by 3 bases and J by 7 bases, with 9 bases of the junction left unmatched. This CDR3 is 15 amino acids long.

V usage is TRBV11-1 and J usage is TRBJ2-7; TRBD1 matches 9 bases. The CDR3 runs 15 residues. J lost 0 bases, V lost 5 bases, and 5 bases had no gene match. The germline V gene has CDR1 SGHAT and CDR2 FQDESV (reference sequence). CDR3 bases: TGTGCCAGCAGCCAGGACAGGGGACTCTCCTACGAGCAGTACTTC. This codes for CASSQDRGLSYEQYF. Filled out from reference TRBV11-1 and TRBJ2-7, the complete variable domain reads EAEVAQSPRYKITEKSQAVAFWCDPISGHATLYWYRQILGQGPELLVQFQDESVVDDSQLPKDRFSAERLKGVDSTLKIQPAELGDSAMYLCASSQDRGLSYEQYFGPGTRLTVT.

The chain links TRBV18 to TRBJ1-2, with TRBD1 matching 7 bases. J lost 2 bases, V lost 3 bases, and 3 bases had no gene match. The germline V gene encodes CDR1 KGHSH and CDR2 LQKENI. There are 14 residues in the CDR3. The CDR3 spells CASSPSGQNYGYTF. CDR3 nucleotide sequence: TGTGCCAGCTCACCTTCGGGACAGAACTATGGCTACACCTTC.

This chain connects TRBV10-2 to TRBJ1-3; 8 bases line up with TRBD1. This CDR3 is built from 14 residues. J gave up 4 bases and V 7 bases, and 6 bases lay outside the gene matches. Germline CDR1 reads WSHSY; CDR2 reads SAAADI. This chain's CDR3 is CASTWTGLGNTIYF. The CDR3, as DNA: TGCGCCAGCACCTGGACAGGGTTGGGAAACACCATATATTTT.

The chain recombines TRBV5-1 with TRBJ1-2; D gene unclear. The CDR3 spans 14 residues. The V gene lost 2 bases and the J gene lost 2 bases, with 10 bases spanning the gap. Looked up from germline, CDR1 is SGHRS and CDR2 is YFSETQ. The CDR3: CASSFPEANYGYTF. DNA of the CDR3: TGCGCCAGCAGCTTCCCAGAAGCGAACTATGGCTACACCTTC.